The source of this TCR beta chain is a study of blood T cell repertoires in COVID-19. The wider study: T cells, B-cell-depleted T cells, or PBMCs supplied cDNA or gDNA.

In assigning cohorts, the study relied on participant-reported clinical history. This clone was recorded a few times. The protocol was immunoSEQ multiplex PCR, while the TCRdb copy is restricted to in-frame clones and leaves out a portion. The table shows about 170,000 clones, with around 82% occurring only once. Looked up from germline, CDR1 is LNHDA and CDR2 is SQIVND (reference sequence). V dropped 4 bases and J dropped 3; count of bases not matched to a gene: 9. CDR3 length equals 16 residues. The chain has TRBV19 and TRBJ2-7; 10 positions agree with TRBD2. This receptor was taken from a woman aged 50 to 65 in a cohort exposed to, infected with or recovered from COVID-19 (not recorded which). Material: PBMCs or T cells enriched from blood (not recorded which). The CDR3 protein is CASSTLPGLANYEQYF. Here the CDR3 DNA reads TGTGCCAGTAGTACATTACCGGGACTAGCGAACTACGAGCAGTACTTC.